One sample yielded the 4 T cell receptor beta chains listed below, sequenced in a study of blood T cell repertoires in COVID-19. Sequencing used immunoSEQ multiplex PCR; TCRdb keeps in-frame clones, though not all of them. The sample yields fewer than 500,000 clones, 80% to 90% seen once. Sequencing was carried out using PBMCs or T cells enriched from blood (not recorded which). These receptor sequences come from a man aged 25-45 years who had recovered from COVID-19.

V usage is TRBV7-9 and J usage is TRBJ1-5; possible D gene TRBD1, 6 bases. There are 14 residues in the CDR3. V shed 4 bases and J shed 4 bases, with 11 bases lying between them. The germline V gene has CDR1 SEHNR and CDR2 FQNEAQ (reference sequence). The CDR3 region is CASSSITGNQPQHF. CDR3 sequence (DNA): TGTGCCAGCAGCTCCATAACAGGGAATCAGCCCCAGCATTTT.

V is TRBV18 and J is TRBJ2-1; TRBD2 matches at 10 bases. V was clipped by 0 bases and J by 9 bases; unmatched bases: 11. Germline lookup yields CDR1 KGHSH and CDR2 LQKENI. This CDR3 region has 17 residues. Written as DNA, the CDR3 is TGTGCCAGCTCACCACCTTCTGCGCTAGCGGGAGTGGTTGAGCAGTTCTTC. It yields the protein CASSPPSALAGVVEQFF.

The rearrangement joins TRBV18 to TRBJ2-3; 8 bases fit TRBD2. The CDR3 length is 16 residues. Trimming took 0 bases from V and 6 from J; bases not matched to a gene: 8. Germline V gene sequence: CDR1 KGHSH, CDR2 LQKENI. The chain's CDR3 is CASSPPGLAGFDTQYF. CDR3 bases: TGTGCCAGCTCACCACCCGGACTAGCAGGGTTTGATACGCAGTATTTT.

CDR3 sequence: CASSQDMAGGREQFF. CDR3 coding DNA: TGTGCCAGCAGCCAAGATATGGCGGGAGGGCGTGAGCAGTTCTTC. This rearrangement joins TRBV3-1 (or the pseudogene TRBV3-2) to TRBJ2-1; 9 bases are shared with TRBD2. Trimming took 0 bases from V and 9 from J; bases not matched to a gene: 6. In germline, CDR1 is LGHDT, CDR2 YNNKEL (reference sequence). The CDR3 runs 15 residues.